The 25 T cell receptor beta chains below come from one sample, sequenced in a study of T cells after posttransplantation cyclophosphamide. The assay was immunoSEQ multiplex PCR, and TCRdb's table has in-frame clones only and misses some. This repertoire holds about 39,000 clones, and none appear only once. Sequenced: PBMCs. The receptors here all came from a woman in her forties or fifties in good health and a related stem cell transplant donor.

This clone turned up a few times. This rearrangement joins TRBV11-2 to TRBJ1-5; D not certain. Trimming left V 0 bases short and J 0 bases short, with 6 bases between. The CDR3 contains 15 residues. CDR1 SGHAT and CDR2 FQNNGV come from the germline V gene. CDR3 in amino acids: CASSLDGFSNQPQHF. CDR3 nucleotide sequence: TGTGCCAGCAGCTTAGACGGGTTTAGCAATCAGCCCCAGCATTTT.

Many counts were recorded for this clone. V usage is TRBV7-3 and J usage is TRBJ2-6; 8 positions match TRBD1. The CDR3 consists of 18 residues. The germline CDR1 and CDR2 sequences are SGHTA and FQGTGA. Germline trimming cut 2 bases from V and 0 bases from J; bases unmatched to any gene: 6. DNA of the CDR3: TGTGCCAGCAGCTTAGATGGGACAGGATTCTCTGGGGCCAACGTCCTGACTTTC. Encoded protein: CASSLDGTGFSGANVLTF.

This clone appeared many times. The chain carries TRBV11-2 and TRBJ1-3, with 7 bases lining up with TRBD1. Germline V gene data show CDR1 as SGHAT and CDR2 as FQNNGV. V was clipped by 5 bases and J by 8 bases; unmatched bases: 12. The length of the CDR3 is 15 residues. Here the CDR3 reads CASSLRRDRSDTIYF. The CDR3 DNA follows: TGTGCCAGCAGCCTAAGGCGGGACAGATCAGACACCATATATTTT. The variable domain in full, with the rest retrieved from reference TRBV11-2 and TRBJ1-3, is EAGVAQSPRYKIIEKRQSVAFWCNPISGHATLYWYQQILGQGPKLLIQFQNNGVVDDSQLPKDRFSAERLKGVDSTLKIQPAKLEDSAVYLCASSLRRDRSDTIYFGEGSWLTVV.

The chain has TRBV7-2 and TRBJ2-7, with TRBD1 matching over 9 bases. The germline CDR1 and CDR2 sequences are SGHTA and FQGNSA. The CDR3 covers 15 residues. Unmatched junction bases numbered 9, after V lost 5 bases and J lost 4 bases. The CDR3 sequence: CASSLSGTGSYEQYF. The CDR3 DNA reads TGTGCCAGCAGCCTCTCCGGGACAGGGTCGTACGAGCAGTACTTC.

This clone was picked up a small number of times. The chain employs TRBV27 and TRBJ2-1; D not resolved. Germline loops: CDR1 MNHEY, CDR2 SMNVEV (reference sequence). V lost 2 bases and J 0 bases, leaving 8 bases between the germline ends. The CDR3 covers 15 residues. The chain's CDR3 is CASSLKLPSYNEQFF. Written as DNA, the CDR3 is TGTGCCAGCAGTTTAAAACTACCCTCCTACAATGAGCAGTTCTTC.

This clone was counted at least ten times. The rearrangement uses TRBV4-1 and TRBJ2-4; 9 bases line up with TRBD2. This CDR3 is built from 16 residues. After removal of 0 bases from V and 13 bases from J, the junction contained 13 bases not matched to a gene. The germline CDR1 and CDR2 sequences are MGHRA and YSYEKL. The CDR3 spells CASSQDPSGVPTAQYF. The CDR3 DNA reads TGCGCCAGCAGCCAAGACCCTAGCGGGGTACCAACTGCCCAGTACTTC.

This clone was detected many times. J is TRBJ1-5 and V is TRBV5-1, with 7 bases matching TRBD1. J was trimmed by 4 bases and V by 4 bases; bases with no gene match: 5. CDR1 and CDR2 from the germline V gene are SGHRS and YFSETQ. The CDR3 consists of 14 residues. The CDR3 coding sequence is TGCGCCAGCAGCCTGACAGGGCCTAATCAGCCCCAGCATTTT. Amino acid sequence: CASSLTGPNQPQHF.

There are many counts of this clone. The chain recombines TRBV5-1 with TRBJ2-1; TRBD2 matches 10 bases. CDR3 length: 17 amino acids. V shed 1 base and J 5 bases; nucleotides not matched to a gene: 9. In germline, CDR1 is SGHRS, CDR2 YFSETQ. In DNA form, the CDR3 reads TGCGCCAGCAGCTTGTTGCAAGCGGGGGGGTCCAACAATGAGCAGTTCTTC. Translation gives CASSLLQAGGSNNEQFF.

This clone was seen repeatedly, ten times or more. The genes are TRBV7-3 and TRBJ2-6; TRBD1 matches at 8 bases. The germline gives CDR1 SGHTA, CDR2 FQGTGA. J lost 0 bases, V lost 0 bases, and 4 bases had no gene match. The CDR3 totals 18 residues. The CDR3 reads CASSLTPGTGSGANVLTF. CDR3 sequence (DNA): TGTGCCAGCAGCTTAACCCCTGGGACAGGCTCTGGGGCCAACGTCCTGACTTTC.

This clone was found many times. The chain uses TRBV7-3 and TRBJ1-2; no reliable D call. Germline V gene data show CDR1 as SGHTA and CDR2 as FQGTGA. V shed 5 bases and J shed 7 bases, with 17 bases lying between them. The CDR3 has 14 residues. CDR3 DNA sequence: TGTGCCAGCAGCCCCGGATACGACTCGGGTGGCTACACCTTC. Its protein product is CASSPGYDSGGYTF.

This clone has ten or more counts. The chain recombines TRBV9 with TRBJ2-5; 11 bases agree with TRBD1. The CDR3 contains 15 residues. J gave up 4 bases and V 5 bases, and 7 bases lay outside the gene matches. The germline V gene encodes CDR1 SGDLS and CDR2 YYNGEE. CDR3 sequence (DNA): TGTGCCAGCAGTCTAGGAGGACAGGGGGCAGAGACCCAGTACTTC. The encoded protein is CASSLGGQGAETQYF.

Many counts were recorded for this clone. J is TRBJ1-6 and V is TRBV7-8; tentatively, D is TRBD1 (5 bases). This CDR3 comprises 15 residues. CDR1 is SGHVS and CDR2 is FQNEAQ in the germline V gene. Trimming stripped 2 bases from V and 10 bases from J, with 15 bases between. Written as DNA, the CDR3 is TGTGCCAGCAGCTTACGTGGGGGGGAAGGCTCACCCCTCCACTTT. It yields the protein CASSLRGGEGSPLHF.

The table lists this clone with many counts. V gene TRBV7-2 combines with J gene TRBJ1-1; D not certain. CDR3 size: 13 residues. V shed 5 bases and J shed 0 bases, with 7 bases lying between them. Germline CDR1 and CDR2: SGHTA and FQGNSA. CDR3 amino acids: CASSTVLNTEAFF. Here the CDR3 DNA reads TGTGCCAGCAGCACAGTTTTGAACACTGAAGCTTTCTTT.

This clone showed up many times. This rearrangement joins TRBV2 to TRBJ2-3; 8 nucleotides align to TRBD2. CDR3 size: 19 residues. V lost 6 bases and J lost 0; bases outside the gene matches: 17. Per germline, CDR1 SNHLY and CDR2 FYNNEI. The CDR3 loop reads CASSILSGGGDPSTDTQYF. DNA of the CDR3: TGTGCCAGCAGCATACTGAGCGGGGGAGGAGACCCTAGCACAGATACGCAGTATTTT.

The chain uses TRBV2 and TRBJ2-5; maybe TRBD1 (7 bases). Deletions cut 4 bases from V and 5 bases from J, with 17 bases between. CDR1 is SNHLY, CDR2 FYNNEI, per germline. CDR3 length equals 15 residues. CDR3 DNA sequence: TGTGCCAGCAGTGTCCAGGGGGACTGGTCGGAGACCCAGTACTTC. Translated, it gives CASSVQGDWSETQYF. Filled out from reference TRBV2 and TRBJ2-5, the complete variable domain reads EPEVTQTPSHQVTQMGQEVILRCVPISNHLYFYWYRQILGQKVEFLVSFYNNEISEKSEIFDDQFSVERPDGSNFTLKIRSTKLEDSAMYFCASSVQGDWSETQYFGPGTRLLVL.

This clone came up a few times. V gene TRBV6-1 combines with J gene TRBJ1-2, with 8 bases fitting TRBD1. Germline V gene sequence: CDR1 MNHNS, CDR2 SASEGT. V dropped 6 bases and J dropped 8; count of bases not matched to a gene: 8. The CDR3 contains 13 residues. For the CDR3, the DNA is TGTGCCAGCAGACCCGGACAGGGTGGCGGCTACACCTTC. It yields the protein CASRPGQGGGYTF.

This clone was seen repeatedly, ten times or more. The chain employs TRBV4-3 and TRBJ2-3, with D possibly TRBD1 on 5 matching bases. The CDR3 covers 14 residues. The germline gives CDR1 LGHNA, CDR2 YSLEER. V gave up 4 bases and J gave up 3 bases, with 11 bases separating them. CDR3 coding DNA: TGCGCCAGCAGCCTTGACTCAGGGACAGATACGCAGTATTTT. It is translated as CASSLDSGTDTQYF.

This clone was counted many times. This chain links TRBV6-6 with TRBJ2-7; tentatively, D is TRBD2 (5 bases). Germline V lookup: CDR1 MNHNY, CDR2 SVGAGI (reference sequence). This CDR3 contains 14 residues. Trimming pared 4 bases from V and 4 bases from J, leaving 14 bases between. CDR3 nucleotides: TGTGCCAGCAGTTCTACGGGGTCCCCTTACGAGCAGTACTTC. This sequence encodes CASSSTGSPYEQYF.

Many counts were recorded for this clone. The chain is built from TRBV5-1 and TRBJ2-7, with 7 bases fitting TRBD1. Looked up from germline, CDR1 is SGHRS and CDR2 is YFSETQ. The CDR3 is 14 residues long. V lost 4 bases, J lost 0 bases, and 4 bases stayed unmatched. The chain's CDR3 is CASSGTGASYEQYF. CDR3 DNA sequence: TGCGCCAGCAGCGGAACAGGGGCCTCCTACGAGCAGTACTTC.

This clone was found many times. This chain links TRBV28 with TRBJ2-7; 11 nucleotides agree with TRBD2. Losses at the gene ends were 11 bases for V and 3 bases for J; bases not matched to a gene: 12. The CDR3 length is 15 residues. Germline V gene lookup returns CDR1 MDHEN and CDR2 SYDVKM. The CDR3 DNA follows: TGTGCCGCATTTCCGACTAGCGGGGATATCTACGAGCAGTACTTC. Protein product: CAAFPTSGDIYEQYF. The variable domain in full, completed from reference TRBV28 and TRBJ2-7, reads DVKVTQSSRYLVKRTGEKVFLECVQDMDHENMFWYRQDPGLGLRLIYFSYDVKMKEKGDIPEGYSVSREKKERFSLILESASTNQTSMYLCAAFPTSGDIYEQYFGPGTRLTVT.

This clone occurred many times. This rearrangement joins TRBV2 to TRBJ1-6; 7 bases align to TRBD1. Germline trimming cut 4 bases from V and 9 bases from J; bases unmatched to any gene: 3. CDR1 and CDR2 (germline): SNHLY, FYNNEI. The CDR3 length is 13 residues. CDR3 bases: TGTGCCAGCAGTGGGGCAGGGGGTTCACCCCTCCACTTT. It codes for CASSGAGGSPLHF. The full variable domain, with the rest looked up from reference TRBV2 and TRBJ1-6, is EPEVTQTPSHQVTQMGQEVILRCVPISNHLYFYWYRQILGQKVEFLVSFYNNEISEKSEIFDDQFSVERPDGSNFTLKIRSTKLEDSAMYFCASSGAGGSPLHFGNGTRLTVT.

This clone appeared many times. The chain combines TRBV6-5 with TRBJ1-3, with a tentative D call TRBD1 (6 bases). The V end lost 6 bases, the J end lost 4 bases, and 13 bases lay between the germline ends. The CDR3 totals 14 residues. Germline values: CDR1 MNHEY, CDR2 SVGAGI. CDR3 residues: CASRTGGPGNTIYF. The CDR3 bases are TGTGCCAGCAGGACCGGGGGGCCGGGAAACACCATATATTTT.

This clone was seen repeatedly, ten times or more. The chain recombines TRBV19 with TRBJ2-3, with D maybe TRBD1 (7 bases). CDR1 and CDR2 (germline): LNHDA, SQIVND (reference sequence). The V end was cut by 7 bases, the J end by 6 bases, with 26 bases between. This CDR3 comprises 17 residues. The CDR3 nucleotides are TGTGCCAGTATCTCTGGAGGGGACAGCCACCTTGCGGATACGCAGTATTTT. This translates into CASISGGDSHLADTQYF.

This clone was seen many times. The V and J genes are TRBV9 and TRBJ2-2, with D hard to call. CDR1 SGDLS and CDR2 YYNGEE come from the germline V gene. CDR3 length equals 14 residues. Deletions cut 1 base from V and 1 base from J, with 5 bases between. CDR3 region: CASSVRQNTGELFF. CDR3 bases: TGTGCCAGCAGCGTACGACAGAACACCGGGGAGCTGTTTTTT.

This clone was recorded a few times. The gene calls are TRBV7-2 and TRBJ2-4; possible D gene TRBD1, 5 bases. In germline, CDR1 is SGHTA, CDR2 FQGNSA. Trimming took 4 bases from V and 10 from J, leaving 11 bases between them. CDR3 length: 12 residues. CDR3 region: CASSSPDKIQYF. CDR3 bases: TGTGCCAGCAGCTCGCCGGACAAGATTCAGTACTTC.